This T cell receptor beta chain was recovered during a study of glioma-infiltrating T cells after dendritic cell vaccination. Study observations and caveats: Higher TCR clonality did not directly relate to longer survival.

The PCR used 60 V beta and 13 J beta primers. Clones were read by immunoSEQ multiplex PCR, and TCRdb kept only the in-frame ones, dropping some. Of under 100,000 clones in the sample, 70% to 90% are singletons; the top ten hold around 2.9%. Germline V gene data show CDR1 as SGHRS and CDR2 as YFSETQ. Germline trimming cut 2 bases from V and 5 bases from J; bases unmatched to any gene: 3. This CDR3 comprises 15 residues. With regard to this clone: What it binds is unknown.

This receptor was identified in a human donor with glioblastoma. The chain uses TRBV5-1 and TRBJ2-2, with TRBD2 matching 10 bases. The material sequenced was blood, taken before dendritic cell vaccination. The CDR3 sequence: CASSFLAGETGELFF. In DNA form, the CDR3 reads TGCGCCAGCAGCTTTCTAGCGGGAGAAACCGGGGAGCTGTTTTTT.